One and the same sample provided the 2 T cell receptor beta chains below, sequenced in a study of shared T cell receptors in the human thymus. The repertoire was sequenced with immunoSEQ multiplex PCR; TCRdb's copy has only in-frame clones and lacks some. The sample lists roughly 710,000 clones; around 85% were seen once. These sequences were also reported in another study, on human thymus T cells.

Material for sequencing was thymocytes. These receptors originate from a girl under three years old with a congenital heart defect.

The chain is built from TRBV28 and TRBJ2-1; TRBD2 aligns across 16 bases. The germline gives CDR1 MDHEN, CDR2 SYDVKM. Unmatched junction bases numbered 3, after V lost 7 bases and J lost 6 bases. The CDR3 spans 15 residues. In DNA form, the CDR3 reads TGTGCCAGCACTGGGACTAGCGGGGGGGCCAATGAGCAGTTCTTC. Translating gives CASTGTSGGANEQFF.

The chain recombines TRBV13 with TRBJ2-5; D is perhaps TRBD2 (6 bases). With 10 bases removed from V and 6 bases from J, the gap between germline ends came to 27 bases. CDR3 length equals 16 residues. The germline V gene encodes CDR1 PRHDT and CDR2 FYEKMQ (reference sequence). CDR3 loop: CATQRWAGPFEKTQYF. CDR3 bases: TGTGCCACCCAAAGGTGGGCGGGGCCATTTGAAAAGACCCAGTACTTC.